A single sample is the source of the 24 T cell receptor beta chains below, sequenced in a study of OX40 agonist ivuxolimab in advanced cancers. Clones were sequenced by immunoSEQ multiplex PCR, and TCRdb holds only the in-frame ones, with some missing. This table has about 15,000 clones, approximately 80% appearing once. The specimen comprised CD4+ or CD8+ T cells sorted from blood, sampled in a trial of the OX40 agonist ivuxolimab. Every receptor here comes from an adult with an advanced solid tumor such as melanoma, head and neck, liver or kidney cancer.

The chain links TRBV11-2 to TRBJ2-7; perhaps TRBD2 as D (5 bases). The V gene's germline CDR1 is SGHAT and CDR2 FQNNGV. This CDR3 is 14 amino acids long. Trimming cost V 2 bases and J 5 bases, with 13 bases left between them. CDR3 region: CASSLSRGINEQYF. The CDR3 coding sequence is TGTGCCAGCAGCTTATCCCGGGGAATTAACGAGCAGTACTTC.

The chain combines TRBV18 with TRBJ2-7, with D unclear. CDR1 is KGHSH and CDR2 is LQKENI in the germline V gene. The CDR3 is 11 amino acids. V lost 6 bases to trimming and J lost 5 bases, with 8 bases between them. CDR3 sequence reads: CASSKENEQYF. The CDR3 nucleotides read TGTGCCAGCTCGAAAGAGAACGAGCAGTACTTC.

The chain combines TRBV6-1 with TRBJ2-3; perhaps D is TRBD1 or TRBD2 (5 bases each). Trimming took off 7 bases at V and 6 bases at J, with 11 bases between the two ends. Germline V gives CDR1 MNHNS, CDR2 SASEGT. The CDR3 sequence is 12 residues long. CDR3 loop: CASNQGVDTQYF. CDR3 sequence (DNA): TGTGCCAGCAATCAGGGAGTTGATACGCAGTATTTT.

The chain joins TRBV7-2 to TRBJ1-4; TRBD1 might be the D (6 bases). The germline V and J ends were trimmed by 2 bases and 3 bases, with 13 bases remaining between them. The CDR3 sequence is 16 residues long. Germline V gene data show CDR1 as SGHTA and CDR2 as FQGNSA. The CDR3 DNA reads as TGTGCCAGCAGCTTAACCTTGGGGGGGCCTAATGAAAAACTGTTTTTT. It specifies CASSLTLGGPNEKLFF.

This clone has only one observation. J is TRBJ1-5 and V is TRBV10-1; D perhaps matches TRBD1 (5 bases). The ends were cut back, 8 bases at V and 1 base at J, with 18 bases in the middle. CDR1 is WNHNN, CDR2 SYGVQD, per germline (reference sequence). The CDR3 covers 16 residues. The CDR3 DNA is TGCGCCAGCGGAACGAGACAGTTTTGGAGCAATCAGCCCCAGCATTTT. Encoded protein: CASGTRQFWSNQPQHF.

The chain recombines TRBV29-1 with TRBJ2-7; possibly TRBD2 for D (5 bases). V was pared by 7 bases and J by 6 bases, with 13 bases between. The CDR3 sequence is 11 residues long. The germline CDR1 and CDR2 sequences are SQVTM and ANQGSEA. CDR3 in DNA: TGCAGCGCTTGGACTCTTGTCGAGCAGTACTTC. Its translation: CSAWTLVEQYF.

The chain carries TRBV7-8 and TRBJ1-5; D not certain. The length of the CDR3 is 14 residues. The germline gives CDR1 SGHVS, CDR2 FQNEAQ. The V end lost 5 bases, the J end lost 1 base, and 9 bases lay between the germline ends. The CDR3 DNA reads TGTGCCAGCAGCCCTTACAGAAGCAATCAGCCCCAGCATTTT. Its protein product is CASSPYRSNQPQHF.

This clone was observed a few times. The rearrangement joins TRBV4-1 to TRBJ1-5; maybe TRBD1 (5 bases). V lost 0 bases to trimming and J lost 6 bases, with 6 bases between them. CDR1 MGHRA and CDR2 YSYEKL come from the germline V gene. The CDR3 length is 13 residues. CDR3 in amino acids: CASSQDRVQPQHF. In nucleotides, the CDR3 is TGCGCCAGCAGCCAAGACAGGGTTCAGCCCCAGCATTTT.

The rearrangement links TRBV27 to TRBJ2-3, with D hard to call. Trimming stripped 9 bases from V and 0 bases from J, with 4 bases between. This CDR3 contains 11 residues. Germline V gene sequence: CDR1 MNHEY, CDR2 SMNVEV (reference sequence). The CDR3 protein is CASLSTDTQYF. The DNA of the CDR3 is TGTGCCAGTCTTAGCACAGATACGCAGTATTTT.

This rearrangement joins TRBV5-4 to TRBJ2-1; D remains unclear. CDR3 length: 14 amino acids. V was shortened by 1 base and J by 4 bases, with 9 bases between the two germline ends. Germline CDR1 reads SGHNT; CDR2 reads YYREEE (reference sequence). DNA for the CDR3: TGTGCCAGCAGCTTGTCGGGCAGTTACAATGAGCAGTTCTTC. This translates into CASSLSGSYNEQFF. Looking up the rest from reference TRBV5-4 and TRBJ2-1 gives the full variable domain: ETGVTQSPTHLIKTRGQQVTLRCSSQSGHNTVSWYQQALGQGPQFIFQYYREEENGRGNFPPRFSGLQFPNYSSELNVNALELDDSALYLCASSLSGSYNEQFFGPGTRLTVL.

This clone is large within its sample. Written as DNA, the CDR3 is TGTGCCAGCAGCCCTAGTCCTTTGGGGGGTTCCTATGGCTACACCTTC. It specifies CASSPSPLGGSYGYTF. The chain has TRBV9 and TRBJ1-2; maybe TRBD1 (5 bases). The CDR3 loop spans 16 amino acids. Looked up from germline, CDR1 is SGDLS and CDR2 is YYNGEE. V shed 4 bases and J shed 4 bases, with 20 bases lying between them.

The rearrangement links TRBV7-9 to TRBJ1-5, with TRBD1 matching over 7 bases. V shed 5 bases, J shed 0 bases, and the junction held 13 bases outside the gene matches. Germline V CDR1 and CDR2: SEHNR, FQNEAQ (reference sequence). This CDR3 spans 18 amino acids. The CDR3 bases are TGTGCCAGCAGCCACTTAGGAGCAGGGGGGGATAGCAATCAGCCCCAGCATTTT. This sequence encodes CASSHLGAGGDSNQPQHF.

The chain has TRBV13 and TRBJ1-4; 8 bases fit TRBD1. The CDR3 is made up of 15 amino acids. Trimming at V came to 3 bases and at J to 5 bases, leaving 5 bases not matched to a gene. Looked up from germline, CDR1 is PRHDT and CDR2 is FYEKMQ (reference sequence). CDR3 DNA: TGTGCCAGCAGCTTGAGACAGGGGATGAATGAAAAACTGTTTTTT. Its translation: CASSLRQGMNEKLFF.

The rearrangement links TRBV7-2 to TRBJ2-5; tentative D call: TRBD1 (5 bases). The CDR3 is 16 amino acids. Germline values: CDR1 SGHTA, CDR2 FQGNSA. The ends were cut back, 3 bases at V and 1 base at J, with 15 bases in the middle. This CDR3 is CASSLRQGEIQETQYF. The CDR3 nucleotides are TGTGCCAGCAGCTTGAGGCAGGGCGAAATCCAAGAGACCCAGTACTTC.

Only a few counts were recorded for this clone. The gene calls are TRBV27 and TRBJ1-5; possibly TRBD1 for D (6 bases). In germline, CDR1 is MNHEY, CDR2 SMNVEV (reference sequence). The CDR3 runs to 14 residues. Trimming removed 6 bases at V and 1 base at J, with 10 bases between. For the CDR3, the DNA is TGTGCCAGCAGACCACAGGGAAGCAATCAGCCCCAGCATTTT. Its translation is CASRPQGSNQPQHF.

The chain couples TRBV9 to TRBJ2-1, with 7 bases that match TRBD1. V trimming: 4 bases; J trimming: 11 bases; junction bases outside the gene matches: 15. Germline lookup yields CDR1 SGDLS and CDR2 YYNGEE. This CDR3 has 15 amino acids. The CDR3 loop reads CASSPWGTDNDQQFF. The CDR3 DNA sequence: TGTGCCAGCAGCCCTTGGGGGACAGACAATGATCAGCAGTTCTTC.

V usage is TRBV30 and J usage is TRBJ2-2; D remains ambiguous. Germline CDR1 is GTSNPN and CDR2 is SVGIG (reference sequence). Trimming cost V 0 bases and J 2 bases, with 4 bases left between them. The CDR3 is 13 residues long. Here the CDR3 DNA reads TGTGCCTGGAGTGTACACAACACCGGGGAGCTGTTTTTT. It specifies CAWSVHNTGELFF.

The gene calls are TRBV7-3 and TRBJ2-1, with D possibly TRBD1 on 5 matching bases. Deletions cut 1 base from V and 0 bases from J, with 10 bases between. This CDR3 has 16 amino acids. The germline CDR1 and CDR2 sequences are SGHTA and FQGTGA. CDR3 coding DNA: TGTGCCAGCAGCTTAAAGGGGATAAGCTCCTACAATGAGCAGTTCTTC. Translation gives CASSLKGISSYNEQFF.

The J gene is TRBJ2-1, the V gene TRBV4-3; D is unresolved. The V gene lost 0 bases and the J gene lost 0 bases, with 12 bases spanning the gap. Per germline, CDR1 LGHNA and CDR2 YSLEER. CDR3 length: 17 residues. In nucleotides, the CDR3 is TGCGCCAGCAGCCAAGAAAGACCCCCGAGCTCCTACAATGAGCAGTTCTTC. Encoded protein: CASSQERPPSSYNEQFF.

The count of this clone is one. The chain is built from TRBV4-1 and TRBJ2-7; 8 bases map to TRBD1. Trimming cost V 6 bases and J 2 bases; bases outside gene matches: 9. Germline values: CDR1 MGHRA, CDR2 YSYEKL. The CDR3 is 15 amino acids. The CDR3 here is CASRAGQGGAYEQYF. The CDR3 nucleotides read TGCGCCAGCAGAGCAGGACAGGGAGGAGCCTACGAGCAGTACTTC.

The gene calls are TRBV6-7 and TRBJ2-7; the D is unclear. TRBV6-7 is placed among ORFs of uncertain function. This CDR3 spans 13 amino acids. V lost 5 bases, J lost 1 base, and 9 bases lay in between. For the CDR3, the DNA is TGTGCCAGCAGTGTGACGGTTTCCTACGAGCAGTACTTC. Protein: CASSVTVSYEQYF.

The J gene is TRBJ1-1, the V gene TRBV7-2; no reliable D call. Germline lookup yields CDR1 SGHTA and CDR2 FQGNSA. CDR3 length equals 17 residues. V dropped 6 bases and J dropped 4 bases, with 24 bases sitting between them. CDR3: CASSYGVVEADSTEAFF. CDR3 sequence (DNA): TGTGCCAGCAGTTATGGAGTCGTAGAGGCGGATAGCACTGAAGCTTTCTTT.

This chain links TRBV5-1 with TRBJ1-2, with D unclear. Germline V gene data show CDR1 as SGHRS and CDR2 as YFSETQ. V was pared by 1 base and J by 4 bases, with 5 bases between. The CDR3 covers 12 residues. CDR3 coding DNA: TGCGCCAGCAGCTTGCACGGCTATGGCTACACCTTC. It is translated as CASSLHGYGYTF.

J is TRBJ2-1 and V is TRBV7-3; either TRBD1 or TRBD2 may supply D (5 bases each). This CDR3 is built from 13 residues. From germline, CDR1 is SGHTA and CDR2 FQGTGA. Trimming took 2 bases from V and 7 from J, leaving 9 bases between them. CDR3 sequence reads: CASSLGGKNEQFF. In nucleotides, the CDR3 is TGTGCCAGCAGCTTAGGGGGAAAGAATGAGCAGTTCTTC.